This TCR beta chain was retrieved from a study of T-cell memory formation after mild COVID-19. Overall study results and limits: Clones that got smaller from day 15 to 85 had even CD4/CD8, while clones growing later tipped toward CD4+. The pre-infection memory compartment contained some responding clones, suggesting cross-reactive memory joined.

Barcoded TCR alpha and TCR beta cDNA libraries with UMIs came from 5'RACE using constant-segment primers. TCRdb itself ran the 5' RACE reads through MiXCR, one entry per CDR3 protein. The sample records fewer than 700,000 distinct CDR3 sequences, roughly 18% being singletons. Concerning this clonotype: Its antigen remains unidentified.

Germline assignment: CDR1 MGHDK and CDR2 SYGVNS. Trimming cost V 7 bases and J 2 bases, with 13 bases left between them. This CDR3 is 14 amino acids long. The chain carries TRBV25-1 and TRBJ2-3; TRBD2 is a possible D gene (6 bases). This receptor was taken from an adult woman who had mild COVID-19 (a few samples of this study predate the infection). Cell type and time point are not known. The sequenced material came from PBMCs or a T cell subset sorted from them (not recorded which). Written as DNA, the CDR3 is TGTGCCAGCACCAAACCGGGGGTCACAGATACGCAGTATTTT. Amino acids: CASTKPGVTDTQYF.